These T cell receptor beta chains were read from a single sample in a study of regulatory T cells in long-lasting Graves disease. TCRdb redid the calling of the multiplex PCR reads with MiXCR, one entry per CDR3 protein. The table includes approximately 350,000 distinct CDR3 sequences, 12% detected once. In addition, the sample was reused for a study of T cells in Graves' hyperthyroidism and ophthalmopathy.

The material was peripheral blood mononuclear cells (PBMCs), obtained at new diagnosis, from a patient treated with antithyroid drugs. These receptors were collected from a woman between 18 and 30 years old with Graves disease. CDR3s include the opening cysteine and the closing phenylalanine or tryptophan. The order of the fields is clone size, D gene, V gene, J gene, CDR3 DNA, CDR3 protein. D genes are given only for firm matches. Size values are once, few and many counts, or a class for expanded clones, and some rows have none.

>-|-|TRBV4-2|TRBJ1-2
TGTGCCAGCAGCCAAGATCTCGAAGCCTTGGACACCTTC
CASSQDLEALDTF
>many|TRBD1|TRBV7-2|TRBJ1-2
TGTGCCAGCAGCTTGAGCGGGACAGAAGAAGGCTACACCTTC
CASSLSGTEEGYTF
>few|TRBD2|TRBV20-1|TRBJ2-7
TGCAGTGCTAGAATGAGTTGGCGGGAGGCTCTAGCCTACGAGCAGTACTTC
CSARMSWREALAYEQYF
>many|-|TRBV28|TRBJ2-5
TGTGCCAGCAGTTTAGGTCGGGGCAGGGTTCGTACGGAGACCCAGTACTTC
CASSLGRGRVRTETQYF
>-|-|TRBV6-1|TRBJ1-4
TGTGCCGGCAGTGAAGAAAAAACTAATGAAAAACTGTTTTTT
CAGSEEKTNEKLFF
>many|-|TRBV11-2|TRBJ2-1
TGTGCCAGCAGCCCTCCCGGCGGGTTTTACAATGAGCAGTTCTTC
CASSPPGGFYNEQFF
>-|-|TRBV14|TRBJ2-1
TGTGCCAGCAGCCAGATTCGACCGGTTACCCACAATGAGCAGTTCTTC
CASSQIRPVTHNEQFF
>few|-|TRBV27|TRBJ2-1
TGTGCCAGCAGTTCCCTCGAGGGGACGACGCGAAATGAGCAGTTCTTC
CASSSLEGTTRNEQFF
>many|TRBD2|TRBV20-1|TRBJ2-7
TGCAGTGCTAGGGGCTTGCTAGCTGCGGGAGTTTTCGGGGAGCAGTACTTC
CSARGLLAAGVFGEQYF
>-|-|TRBV24-1|TRBJ2-2
TGTGCCACCAGTGACCCAGAAAAAAACACCGGGGAGCTGTTTTTT
CATSDPEKNTGELFF
>many|TRBD1|TRBV6-5|TRBJ1-1
TGTGCCAGCAGTTATGCCGGGACAGGGTATCACCCAATTGAAGCTTTCTTT
CASSYAGTGYHPIEAFF
>many|-|TRBV29-1|TRBJ2-7
TGCAGCGTTGAGGTGAATACCTACGAGCAGTACTTC
CSVEVNTYEQYF
>many|-|TRBV6-5|TRBJ2-5
TGTGCCAGCAGTTACTCGATGTCTCAGACACGGCTTCAAGAGACCCAGTACTTC
CASSYSMSQTRLQETQYF
>many|TRBD2|TRBV6-2/TRBV6-3|TRBJ2-5
TGTGCCAGCCTGGGGAGGGCACAAGAGACCCAGTACTTC
CASLGRAQETQYF
>many|TRBD1|TRBV12-3/TRBV12-4|TRBJ1-5
TGTGCCAGCAGTCCGGGATCTCAGGGGGCTGGCAATCAGCCCCAGCATTTT
CASSPGSQGAGNQPQHF
>many|-|TRBV12-3/TRBV12-4|TRBJ2-1
TGTGCCAGCACCCCGACACCGAGCTCCTACAATGAGCAGTTCTTC
CASTPTPSSYNEQFF
>many|-|TRBV27|TRBJ1-4
TGTGCCAGCAGTCCCGCCGGATTCGTAGAAAAACTGTTTTTT
CASSPAGFVEKLFF
>many|-|TRBV4-2|TRBJ1-5
TGTGCCAGCAGCCAAGTTCAGGTCGATCAGCCCCAGCATTTT
CASSQVQVDQPQHF
>many|-|TRBV14|TRBJ1-1
TGTGCCAGCAGCCAAGAGATTTTGAAGGACACTGAAGCTTTCTTT
CASSQEILKDTEAFF
>many|-|TRBV12-3/TRBV12-4|TRBJ2-7
TGTGCCAGCAGGCTGGGGAACGAGCAGTACTTC
CASRLGNEQYF
>many|-|TRBV7-3|TRBJ2-7
TGTGCCAGCAGCTTTGCTTACGGGACTCCGGATACCTACGAGCAGTACTTC
CASSFAYGTPDTYEQYF
>many|-|TRBV7-2|TRBJ1-1
TGTGCCAGCAGCCCCGGGGCGGTGAACACTGAAGCTTTCTTT
CASSPGAVNTEAFF